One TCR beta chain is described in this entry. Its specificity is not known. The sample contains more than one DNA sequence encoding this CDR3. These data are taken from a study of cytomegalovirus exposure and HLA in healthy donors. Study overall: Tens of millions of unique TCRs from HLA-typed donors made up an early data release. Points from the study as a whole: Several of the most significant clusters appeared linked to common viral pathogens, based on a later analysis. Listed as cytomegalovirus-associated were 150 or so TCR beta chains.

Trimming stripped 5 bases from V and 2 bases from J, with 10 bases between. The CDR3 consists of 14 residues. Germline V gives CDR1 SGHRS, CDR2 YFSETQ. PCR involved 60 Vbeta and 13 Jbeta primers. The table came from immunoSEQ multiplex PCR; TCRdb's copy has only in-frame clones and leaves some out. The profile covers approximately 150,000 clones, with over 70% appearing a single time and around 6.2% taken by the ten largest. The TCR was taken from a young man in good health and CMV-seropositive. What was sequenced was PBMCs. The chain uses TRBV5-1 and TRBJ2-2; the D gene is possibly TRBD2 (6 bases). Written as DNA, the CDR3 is TGCGCCAGCAGTCTCGGGGGTAACACCGGGGAGCTGTTTTTT. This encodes CASSLGGNTGELFF.